This TCR beta chain stems from a study of blood T cells in healthy people across ages. Trimming removed 1 base from V and 6 bases from J; junction bases left unmatched: 8. The CDR3 length is 16 residues. Then a second PCR, running roughly 7 to 11 cycles, was carried out with a sample-barcoded 5' primer and a J-beta primer mix. TCRdb re-derived calls from the 5' RACE reads in MiXCR, one entry per CDR3 protein. Among about 1.5 million distinct CDR3 sequences listed, 40% to 45% were seen once. This clonotype was obtained from a woman between 18 and 29 years old in good health. The sequencing input was blood. The gene calls are TRBV12-3 or TRBV12-4 and TRBJ2-7; 11 nucleotides line up with TRBD2. Here the CDR3 reads CASSLDLAGGWGEQYF. In DNA form, the CDR3 reads TGTGCCAGCAGTTTAGACCTAGCGGGGGGATGGGGCGAGCAGTACTTC.